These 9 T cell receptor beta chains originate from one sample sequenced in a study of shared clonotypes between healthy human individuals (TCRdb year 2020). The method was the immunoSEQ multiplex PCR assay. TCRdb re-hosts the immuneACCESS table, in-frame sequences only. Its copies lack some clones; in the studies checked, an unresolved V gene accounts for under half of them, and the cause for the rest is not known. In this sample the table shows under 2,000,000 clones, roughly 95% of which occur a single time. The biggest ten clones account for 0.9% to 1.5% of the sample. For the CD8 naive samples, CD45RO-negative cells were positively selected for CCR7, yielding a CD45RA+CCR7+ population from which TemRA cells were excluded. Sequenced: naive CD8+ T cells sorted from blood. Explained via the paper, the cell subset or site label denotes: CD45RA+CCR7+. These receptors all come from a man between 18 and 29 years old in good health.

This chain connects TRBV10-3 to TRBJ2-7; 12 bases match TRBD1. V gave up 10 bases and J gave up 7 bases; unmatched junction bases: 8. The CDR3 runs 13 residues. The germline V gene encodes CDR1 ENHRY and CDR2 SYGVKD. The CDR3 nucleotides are TGTGCCACCTGGGACAGGGGGCCACGGGAGCAGTACTTC. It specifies CATWDRGPREQYF.

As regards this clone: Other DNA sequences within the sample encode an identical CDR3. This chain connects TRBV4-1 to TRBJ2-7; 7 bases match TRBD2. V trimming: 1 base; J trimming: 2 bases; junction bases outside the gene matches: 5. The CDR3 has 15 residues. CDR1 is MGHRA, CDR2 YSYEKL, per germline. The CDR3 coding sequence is TGCGCCAGCAGCCAAGGCTCCGGGACTACCTACGAGCAGTACTTC. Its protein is CASSQGSGTTYEQYF.

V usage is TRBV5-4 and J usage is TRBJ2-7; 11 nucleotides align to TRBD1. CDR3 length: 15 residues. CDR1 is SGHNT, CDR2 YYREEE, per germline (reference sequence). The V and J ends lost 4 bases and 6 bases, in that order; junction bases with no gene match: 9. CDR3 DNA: TGTGCCAGCAGCCGGGGACAGGGGGAATTCCGCGAGCAGTACTTC. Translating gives CASSRGQGEFREQYF.

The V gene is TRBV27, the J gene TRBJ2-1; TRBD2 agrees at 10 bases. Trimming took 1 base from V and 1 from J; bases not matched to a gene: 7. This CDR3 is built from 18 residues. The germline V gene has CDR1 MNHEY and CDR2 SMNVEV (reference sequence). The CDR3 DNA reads TGTGCCAGCAGTTTATGGCCTCCACTAGCGGGATCCTACAATGAGCAGTTCTTC. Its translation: CASSLWPPLAGSYNEQFF.

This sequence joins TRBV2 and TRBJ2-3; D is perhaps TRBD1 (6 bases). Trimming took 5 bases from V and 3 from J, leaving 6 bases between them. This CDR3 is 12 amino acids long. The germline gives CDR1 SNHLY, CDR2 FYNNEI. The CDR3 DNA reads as TGTGCCAGCAGTCAGGGGACAGATACGCAGTATTTT. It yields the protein CASSQGTDTQYF.

This CDR3 is CASSWTGGGGNTEAFF. In nucleotides, the CDR3 is TGTGCCAGCAGTTGGACAGGGGGCGGGGGGAACACTGAAGCTTTCTTT. The V and J genes are TRBV6-5 and TRBJ1-1; 11 bases match TRBD1. CDR1 and CDR2 from the germline V gene are MNHEY and SVGAGI. Germline trimming cut 4 bases from V and 1 base from J; bases unmatched to any gene: 5. The CDR3 loop spans 16 amino acids.

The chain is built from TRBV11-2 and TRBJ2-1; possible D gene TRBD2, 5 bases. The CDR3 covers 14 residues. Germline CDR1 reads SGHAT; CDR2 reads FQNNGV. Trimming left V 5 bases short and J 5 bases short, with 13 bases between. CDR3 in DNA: TGTGCCAGCAGCCCATTCGTCGGGGACAATGAGCAGTTCTTC. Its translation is CASSPFVGDNEQFF.

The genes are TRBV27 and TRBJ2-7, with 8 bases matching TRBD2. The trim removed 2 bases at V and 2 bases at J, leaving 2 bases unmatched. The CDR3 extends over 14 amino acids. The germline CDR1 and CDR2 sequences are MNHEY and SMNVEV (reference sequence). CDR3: CASSLGTSPYEQYF. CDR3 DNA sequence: TGTGCCAGCAGTTTAGGGACTAGTCCCTACGAGCAGTACTTC.

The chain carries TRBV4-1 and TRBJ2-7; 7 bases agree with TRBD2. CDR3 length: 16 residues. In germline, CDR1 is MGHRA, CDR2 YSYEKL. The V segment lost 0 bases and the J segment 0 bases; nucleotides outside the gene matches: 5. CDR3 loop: CASSQDGRDGSYEQYF. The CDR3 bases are TGCGCCAGCAGCCAAGATGGGAGGGATGGCTCCTACGAGCAGTACTTC.